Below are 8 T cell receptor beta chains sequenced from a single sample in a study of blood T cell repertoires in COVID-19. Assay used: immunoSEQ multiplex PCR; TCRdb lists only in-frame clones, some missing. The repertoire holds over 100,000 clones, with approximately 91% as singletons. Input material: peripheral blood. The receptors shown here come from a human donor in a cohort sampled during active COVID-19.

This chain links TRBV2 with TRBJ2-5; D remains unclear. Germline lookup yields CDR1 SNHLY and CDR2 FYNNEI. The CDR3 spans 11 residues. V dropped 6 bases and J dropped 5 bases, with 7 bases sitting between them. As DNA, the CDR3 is TGTGCCAGCAGATTATCGGAGACCCAGTACTTC. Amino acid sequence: CASRLSETQYF.

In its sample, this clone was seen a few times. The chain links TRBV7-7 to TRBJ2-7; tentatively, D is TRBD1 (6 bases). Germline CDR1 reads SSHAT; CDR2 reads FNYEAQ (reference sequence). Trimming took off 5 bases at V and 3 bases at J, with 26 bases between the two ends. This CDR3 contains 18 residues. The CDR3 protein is CASSPPLGQQDNFYEQYF. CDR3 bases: TGTGCCAGCAGCCCCCCGCTCGGACAGCAAGATAACTTCTACGAGCAGTACTTC.

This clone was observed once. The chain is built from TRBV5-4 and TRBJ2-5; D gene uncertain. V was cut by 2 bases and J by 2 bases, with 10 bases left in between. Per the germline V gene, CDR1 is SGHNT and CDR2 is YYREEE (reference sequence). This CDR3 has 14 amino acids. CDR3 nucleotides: TGTGCCAGCAGCTTTCCTTCAGTTCAAGAGACCCAGTACTTC. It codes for CASSFPSVQETQYF. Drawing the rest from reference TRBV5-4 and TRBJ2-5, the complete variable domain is ETGVTQSPTHLIKTRGQQVTLRCSSQSGHNTVSWYQQALGQGPQFIFQYYREEENGRGNFPPRFSGLQFPNYSSELNVNALELDDSALYLCASSFPSVQETQYFGPGTRLLVL.

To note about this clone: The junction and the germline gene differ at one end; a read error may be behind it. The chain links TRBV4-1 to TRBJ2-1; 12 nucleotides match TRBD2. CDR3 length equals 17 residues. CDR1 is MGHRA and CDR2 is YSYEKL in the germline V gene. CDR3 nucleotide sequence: TGCGCCAGCACCCCCGCGGCTGACCTTCTAGCGGGGGGGGGCACGGTCTTC. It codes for CASTPAADLLAGGGTVF.

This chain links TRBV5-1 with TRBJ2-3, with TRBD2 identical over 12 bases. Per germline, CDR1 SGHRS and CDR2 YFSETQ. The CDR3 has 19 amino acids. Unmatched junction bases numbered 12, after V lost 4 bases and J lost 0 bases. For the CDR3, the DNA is TGCGCCAGCAGCCGTGGACTAGCGGGGATATACCCTAGCACAGATACGCAGTATTTT. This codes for CASSRGLAGIYPSTDTQYF.

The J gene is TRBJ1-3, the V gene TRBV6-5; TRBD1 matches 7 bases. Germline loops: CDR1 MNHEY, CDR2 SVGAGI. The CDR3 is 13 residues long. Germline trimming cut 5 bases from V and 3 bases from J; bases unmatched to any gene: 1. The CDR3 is CASSRQGGNTIYF. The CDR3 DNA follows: TGTGCCAGCAGTAGACAGGGTGGAAACACCATATATTTT.

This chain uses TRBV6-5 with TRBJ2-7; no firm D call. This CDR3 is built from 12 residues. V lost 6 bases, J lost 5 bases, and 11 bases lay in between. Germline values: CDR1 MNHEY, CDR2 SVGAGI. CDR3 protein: CASRAADHEQYF. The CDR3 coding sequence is TGTGCCAGCAGGGCGGCAGATCACGAGCAGTACTTC.

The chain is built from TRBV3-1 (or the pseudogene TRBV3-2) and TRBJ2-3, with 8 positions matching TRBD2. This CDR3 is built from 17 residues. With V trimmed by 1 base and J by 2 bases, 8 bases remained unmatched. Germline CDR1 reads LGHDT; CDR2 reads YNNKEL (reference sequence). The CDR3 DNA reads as TGTGCCAGCAGCCAAGGATGGTGGCGGGGGGACACAGATACGCAGTATTTT. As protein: CASSQGWWRGDTDTQYF.